The 8 T cell receptor beta chains in this list originate from one sample, sequenced in a study of lymphopenia after photon versus proton radiotherapy. The method was immunoSEQ multiplex PCR; TCRdb's version includes in-frame clones alone and lacks a portion of them. The sample consists of 70,000 or so clones, 85% to 95% of them appearing once. Sample: peripheral blood, taken from a patient treated with photon-based radiotherapy. Receptors originate from a woman in her 40s with cholangiocarcinoma.

This clone appeared once. The chain is built from TRBV4-3 and TRBJ1-3, with 10 bases fitting TRBD1. With 3 bases clipped from V and 0 bases from J, the junction kept 8 bases outside the gene matches. CDR3 size: 18 residues. Looked up from germline, CDR1 is LGHNA and CDR2 is YSLEER. This chain's CDR3 is CASSQSGTGEFSGNTIYF. For the CDR3, the DNA is TGCGCCAGCAGCCAGTCCGGGACAGGGGAATTCTCTGGAAACACCATATATTTT.

V and J are TRBV12-2 and TRBJ1-5; the table assigns TRBD1, which was not confirmed against the DNA. TRBV12-2 is given as a pseudogene. CDR3 length: 18 amino acids. The CDR3 DNA reads TGTGCAAGTCGCTTAAAAAGGGGGCTCTACCTCAACAATCAGCCCCAGCATTTT. Encoded protein: CASRLKRGLYLNNQPQHF.

V gene TRBV5-4 combines with J gene TRBJ2-3, with TRBD1 matching 7 bases. Germline V CDR1 and CDR2: SGHNT, YYREEE (reference sequence). Trimming removed 4 bases from V and 6 bases from J; junction bases left unmatched: 8. This CDR3 region has 14 residues. The CDR3 sequence: CASSRDSLLDTQYF. DNA for the CDR3: TGTGCCAGCAGCAGGGACAGCCTATTGGATACGCAGTATTTT.

This sequence joins TRBV6-5 and TRBJ2-2; D is uncertain. The germline V gene encodes CDR1 MNHEY and CDR2 SVGAGI. The CDR3 covers 13 residues. V gave up 2 bases and J gave up 1 base, with 2 bases separating them. CDR3 loop: CASSYVNTGELFF. The CDR3 nucleotides are TGTGCCAGCAGTTACGTGAACACCGGGGAGCTGTTTTTT.

The V call is TRBV7-2, the J call TRBJ1-3; possible D gene TRBD1, 5 bases. CDR3 size: 14 residues. V lost 5 bases and J 12 bases, leaving 20 bases between the germline ends. CDR1 is SGHTA, CDR2 FQGNSA, per germline. The CDR3: CASSPAGPPSGIYF. CDR3 bases: TGTGCCAGCAGCCCGGCGGGGCCTCCTAGCGGCATATATTTT.

The chain employs TRBV27 and TRBJ2-7, with 13 bases fitting TRBD2. The CDR3 loop spans 15 amino acids. Per the germline V gene, CDR1 is MNHEY and CDR2 is SMNVEV (reference sequence). Germline trimming cut 6 bases from V and 5 bases from J; bases unmatched to any gene: 7. The CDR3 DNA reads TGTGCCAGCAGAATAGGACTAGCGGGAGTCAACGAGCAGTACTTC. Translation: CASRIGLAGVNEQYF.

V usage is TRBV9 and J usage is TRBJ2-7; D unclear. In germline, CDR1 is SGDLS, CDR2 YYNGEE. The germline V and J ends were trimmed by 3 bases and 3 bases, with 16 bases remaining between them. The length of the CDR3 is 15 residues. CDR3: CASSETEIPFYEQYF. The CDR3 nucleotides are TGTGCCAGCAGCGAAACAGAGATTCCGTTCTACGAGCAGTACTTC.

The rearrangement links TRBV30 to TRBJ1-2; D remains ambiguous. V lost 4 bases to trimming and J lost 5 bases, with 14 bases between them. The CDR3 is made up of 13 amino acids. Germline V gives CDR1 GTSNPN, CDR2 SVGIG (reference sequence). The CDR3 DNA sequence: TGTGCCTGGAAAGCAAGGGCCTTTTATGGCTACACCTTC. Amino acid sequence: CAWKARAFYGYTF.